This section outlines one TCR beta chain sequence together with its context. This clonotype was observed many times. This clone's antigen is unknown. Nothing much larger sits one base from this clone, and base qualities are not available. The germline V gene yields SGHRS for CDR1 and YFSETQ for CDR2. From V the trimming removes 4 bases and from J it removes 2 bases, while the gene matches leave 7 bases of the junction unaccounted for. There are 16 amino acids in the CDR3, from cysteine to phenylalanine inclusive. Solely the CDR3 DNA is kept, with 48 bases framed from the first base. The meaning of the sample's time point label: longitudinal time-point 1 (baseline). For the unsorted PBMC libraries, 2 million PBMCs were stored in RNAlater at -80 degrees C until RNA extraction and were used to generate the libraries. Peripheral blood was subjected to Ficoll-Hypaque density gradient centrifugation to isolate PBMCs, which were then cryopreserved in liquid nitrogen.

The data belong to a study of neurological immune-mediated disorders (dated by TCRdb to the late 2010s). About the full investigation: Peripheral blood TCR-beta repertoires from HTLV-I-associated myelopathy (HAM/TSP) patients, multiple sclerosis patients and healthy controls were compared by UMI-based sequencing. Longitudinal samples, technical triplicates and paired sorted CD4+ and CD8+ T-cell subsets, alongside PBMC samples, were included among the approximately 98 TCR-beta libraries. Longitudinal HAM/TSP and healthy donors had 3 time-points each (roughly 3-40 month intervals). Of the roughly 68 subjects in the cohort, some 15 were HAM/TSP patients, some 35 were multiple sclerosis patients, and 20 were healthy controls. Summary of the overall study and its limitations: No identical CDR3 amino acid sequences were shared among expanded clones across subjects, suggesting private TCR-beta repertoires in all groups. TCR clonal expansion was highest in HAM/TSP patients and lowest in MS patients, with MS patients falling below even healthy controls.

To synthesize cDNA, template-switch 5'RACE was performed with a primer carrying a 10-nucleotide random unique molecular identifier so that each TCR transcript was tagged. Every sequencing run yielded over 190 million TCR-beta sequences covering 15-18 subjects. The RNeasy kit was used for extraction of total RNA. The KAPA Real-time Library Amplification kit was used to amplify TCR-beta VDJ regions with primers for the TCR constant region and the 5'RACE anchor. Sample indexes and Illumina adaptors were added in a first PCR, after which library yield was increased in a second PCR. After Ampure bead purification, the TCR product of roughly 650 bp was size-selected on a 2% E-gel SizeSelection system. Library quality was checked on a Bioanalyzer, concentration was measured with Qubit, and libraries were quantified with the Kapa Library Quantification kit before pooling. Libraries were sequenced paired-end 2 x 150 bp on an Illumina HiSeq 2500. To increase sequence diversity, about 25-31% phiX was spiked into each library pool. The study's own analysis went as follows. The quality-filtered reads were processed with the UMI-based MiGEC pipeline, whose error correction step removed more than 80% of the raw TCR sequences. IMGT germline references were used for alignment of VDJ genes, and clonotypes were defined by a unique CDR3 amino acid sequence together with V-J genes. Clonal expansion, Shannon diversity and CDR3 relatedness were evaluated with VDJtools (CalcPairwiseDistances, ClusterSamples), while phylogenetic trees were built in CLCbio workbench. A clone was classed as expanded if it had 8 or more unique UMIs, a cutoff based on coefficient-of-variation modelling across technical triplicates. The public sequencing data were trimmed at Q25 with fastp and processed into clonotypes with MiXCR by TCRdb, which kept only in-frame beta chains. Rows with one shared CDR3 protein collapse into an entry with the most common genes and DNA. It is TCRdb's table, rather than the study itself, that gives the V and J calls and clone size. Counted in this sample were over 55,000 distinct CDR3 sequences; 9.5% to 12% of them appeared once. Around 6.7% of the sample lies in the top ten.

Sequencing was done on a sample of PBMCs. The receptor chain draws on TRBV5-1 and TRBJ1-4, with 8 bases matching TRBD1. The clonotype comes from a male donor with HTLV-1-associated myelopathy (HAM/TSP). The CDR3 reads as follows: CASSTGQGGTNEKLFF. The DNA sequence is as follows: TGCGCCAGCAGCACTGGACAGGGAGGGACTAATGAAAAACTGTTTTTT.